This T cell receptor (beta chain) was observed in a study of OX40 agonist ivuxolimab in advanced cancers. In the study overall: Subjects had a mean age of roughly 57 years, with a range of about 23 to 90; less than 90% were male. Points from the study as a whole: Average numbers of expanded clones were greater in CD8+ T cells than in CD4+. Clonal expansion was seen in CD4+ and CD8+ blood T cells by week 6 at 0.1 to 3.0 mg/kg.

Measured with immunoSEQ multiplex PCR; TCRdb has only the in-frame clones, and not every one. The table includes tens of thousands of clones, nearly 90% detected once. In germline, CDR1 is MDHEN, CDR2 SYDVKM. The CDR3 has 13 amino acids. Trimming cost V 6 bases and J 6 bases; bases outside gene matches: 7. This clone showed up just once. Its specificity is unknown. The receptor was isolated from an adult with an advanced solid tumor such as melanoma, head and neck, liver or kidney cancer. Sequencing used CD4+ or CD8+ T cells sorted from blood, obtained in a trial of the OX40 agonist ivuxolimab. J is TRBJ2-7 and V is TRBV28; 8 bases agree with TRBD1. The CDR3 DNA is TGTGCCAGCAGCTTGTCGGACAGGGCCGAGCAGTACTTC. Its protein product is CASSLSDRAEQYF.